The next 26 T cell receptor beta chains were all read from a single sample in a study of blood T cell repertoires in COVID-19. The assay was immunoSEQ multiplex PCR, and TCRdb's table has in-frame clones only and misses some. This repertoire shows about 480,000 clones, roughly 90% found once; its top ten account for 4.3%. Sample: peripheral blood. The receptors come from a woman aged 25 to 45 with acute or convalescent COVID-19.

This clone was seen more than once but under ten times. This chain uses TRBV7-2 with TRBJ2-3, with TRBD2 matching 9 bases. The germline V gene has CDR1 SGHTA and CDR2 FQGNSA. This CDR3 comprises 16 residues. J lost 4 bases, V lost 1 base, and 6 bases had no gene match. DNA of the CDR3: TGTGCCAGCAGCTTAGGAGGGAGCGGGGGGTCAGATACGCAGTATTTT. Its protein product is CASSLGGSGGSDTQYF. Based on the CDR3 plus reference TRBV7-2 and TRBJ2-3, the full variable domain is GAGVSQSPSNKVTEKGKDVELRCDPISGHTALYWYRQSLGQGLEFLIYFQGNSAPDKSGLPSDRFSAERTGGSVSTLTIQRTQQEDSAVYLCASSLGGSGGSDTQYFGPGTRLTVL.

The CDR3 is CASSLGQAGYTF. The CDR3 DNA follows: TGTGCCAGCAGTTTAGGACAGGCAGGCTACACCTTC. This chain connects TRBV12-3 or TRBV12-4 to TRBJ1-2; D perhaps matches TRBD1 (6 bases). V lost 1 base and J lost 8, with 8 bases in between. The CDR3 sequence is 12 residues long.

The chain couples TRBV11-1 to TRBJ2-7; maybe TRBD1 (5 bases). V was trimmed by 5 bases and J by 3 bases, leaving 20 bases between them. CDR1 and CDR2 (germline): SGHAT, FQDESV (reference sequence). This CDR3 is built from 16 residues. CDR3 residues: CASSPFGQGRGYEQYF. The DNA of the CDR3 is TGTGCCAGCAGCCCATTCGGGCAGGGCAGAGGCTACGAGCAGTACTTC.

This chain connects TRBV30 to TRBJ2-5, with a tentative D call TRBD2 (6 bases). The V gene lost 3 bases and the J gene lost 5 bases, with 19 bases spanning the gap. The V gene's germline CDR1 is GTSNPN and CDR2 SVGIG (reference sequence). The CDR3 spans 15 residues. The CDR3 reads CAWRPLGGFGETQYF. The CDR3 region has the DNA TGTGCCTGGAGGCCCCTTGGAGGGTTCGGCGAGACCCAGTACTTC.

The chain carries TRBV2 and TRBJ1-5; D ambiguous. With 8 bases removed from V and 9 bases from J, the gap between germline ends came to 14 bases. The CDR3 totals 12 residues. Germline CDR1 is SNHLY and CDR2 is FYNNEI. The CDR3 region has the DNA TGTGCCAGCGGGTTTGCGGCGCGGCCCCAGCATTTT. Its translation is CASGFAARPQHF.

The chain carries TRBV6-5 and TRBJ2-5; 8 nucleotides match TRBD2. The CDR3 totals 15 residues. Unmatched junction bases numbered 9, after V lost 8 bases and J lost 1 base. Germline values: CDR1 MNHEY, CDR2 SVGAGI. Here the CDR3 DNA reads TGTGCCAGCTCCCGGGGGGGCATTTCCCAAGAGACCCAGTACTTC. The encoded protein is CASSRGGISQETQYF.

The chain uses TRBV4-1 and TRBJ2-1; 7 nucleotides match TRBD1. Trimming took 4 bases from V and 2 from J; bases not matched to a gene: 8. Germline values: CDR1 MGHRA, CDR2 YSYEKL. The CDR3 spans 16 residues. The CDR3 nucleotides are TGCGCCAGCAGCCCCGAGCCTGGGACAGCCTACAATGAGCAGTTCTTC. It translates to CASSPEPGTAYNEQFF.

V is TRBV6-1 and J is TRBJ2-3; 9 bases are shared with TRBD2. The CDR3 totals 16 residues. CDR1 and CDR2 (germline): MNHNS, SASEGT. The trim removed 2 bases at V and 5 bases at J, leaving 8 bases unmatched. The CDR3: CASSENLAGVGDTQYF. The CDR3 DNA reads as TGTGCCAGCAGTGAAAATTTAGCGGGGGTCGGAGATACGCAGTATTTT.

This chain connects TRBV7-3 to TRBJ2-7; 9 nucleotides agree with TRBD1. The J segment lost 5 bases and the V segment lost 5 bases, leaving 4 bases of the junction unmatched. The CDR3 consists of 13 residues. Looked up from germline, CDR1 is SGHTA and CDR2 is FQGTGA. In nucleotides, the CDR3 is TGTGCCAGCAGCGCGGACAGGGGCCACGAGCAGTACTTC. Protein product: CASSADRGHEQYF. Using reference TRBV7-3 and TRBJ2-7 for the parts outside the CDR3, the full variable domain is GAGVSQTPSNKVTEKGKYVELRCDPISGHTALYWYRQSLGQGPEFLIYFQGTGAADDSGLPNDRFFAVRPEGSVSTLKIQRTERGDSAVYLCASSADRGHEQYFGPGTRLTVT.

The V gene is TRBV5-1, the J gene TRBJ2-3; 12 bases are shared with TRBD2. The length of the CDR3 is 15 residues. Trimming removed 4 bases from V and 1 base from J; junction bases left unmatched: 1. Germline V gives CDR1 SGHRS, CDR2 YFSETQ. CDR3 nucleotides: TGCGCCAGCAGCCGGACTAGCGGGGGCACAGATACGCAGTATTTT. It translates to CASSRTSGGTDTQYF.

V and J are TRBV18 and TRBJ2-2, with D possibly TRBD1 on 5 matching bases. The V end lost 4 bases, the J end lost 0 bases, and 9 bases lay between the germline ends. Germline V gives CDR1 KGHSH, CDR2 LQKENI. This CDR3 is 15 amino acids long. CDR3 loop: CASSLGQTNTGELFF. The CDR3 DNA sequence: TGTGCCAGCTCACTAGGACAAACGAACACCGGGGAGCTGTTTTTT.

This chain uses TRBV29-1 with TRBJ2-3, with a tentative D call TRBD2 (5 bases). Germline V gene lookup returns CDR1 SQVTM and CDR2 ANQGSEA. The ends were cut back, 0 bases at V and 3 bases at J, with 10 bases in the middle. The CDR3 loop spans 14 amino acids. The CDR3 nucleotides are TGCAGCGTTGAAGATTACGGGGTGACAGATACGCAGTATTTT. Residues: CSVEDYGVTDTQYF.

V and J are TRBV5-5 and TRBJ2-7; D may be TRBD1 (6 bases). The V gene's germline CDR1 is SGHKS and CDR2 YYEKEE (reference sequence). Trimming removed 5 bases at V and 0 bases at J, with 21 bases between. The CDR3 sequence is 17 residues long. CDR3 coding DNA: TGTGCCAGCAGTCAACCTCTCGGACAGACAAACTCCTACGAGCAGTACTTC. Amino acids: CASSQPLGQTNSYEQYF.

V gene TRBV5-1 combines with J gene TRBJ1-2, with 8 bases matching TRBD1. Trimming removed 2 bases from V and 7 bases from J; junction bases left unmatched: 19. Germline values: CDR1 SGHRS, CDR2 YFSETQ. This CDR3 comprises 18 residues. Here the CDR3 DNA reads TGCGCCAGCAGCTTACAAACTAATTCCGGGACAGGTCTGCGTGGCTACACCTTC. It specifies CASSLQTNSGTGLRGYTF.

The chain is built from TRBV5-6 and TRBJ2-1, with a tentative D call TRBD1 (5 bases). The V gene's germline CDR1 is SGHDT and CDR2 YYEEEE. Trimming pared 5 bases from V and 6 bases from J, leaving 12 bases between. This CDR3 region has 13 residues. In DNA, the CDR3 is TGTGCCAGCAGTCAGGGCTTGCCCAATGAGCAGTTCTTC. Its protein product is CASSQGLPNEQFF. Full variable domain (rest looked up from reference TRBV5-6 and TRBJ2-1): DAGVTQSPTHLIKTRGQQVTLRCSPKSGHDTVSWYQQALGQGPQFIFQYYEEEERQRGNFPDRFSGHQFPNYSSELNVNALLLGDSALYLCASSQGLPNEQFFGPGTRLTVL.

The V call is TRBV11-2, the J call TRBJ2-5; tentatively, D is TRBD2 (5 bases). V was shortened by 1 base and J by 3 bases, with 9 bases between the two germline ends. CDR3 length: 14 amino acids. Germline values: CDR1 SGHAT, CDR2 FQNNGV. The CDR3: CASSLGAGEETQYF. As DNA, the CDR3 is TGTGCCAGCAGCTTAGGAGCCGGGGAAGAGACCCAGTACTTC.

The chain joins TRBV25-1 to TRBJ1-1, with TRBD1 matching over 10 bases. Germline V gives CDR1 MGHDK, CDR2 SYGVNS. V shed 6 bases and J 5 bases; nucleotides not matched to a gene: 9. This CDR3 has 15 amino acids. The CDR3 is CASSRQGAVGTEAFF. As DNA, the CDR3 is TGTGCCAGCAGCCGACAGGGGGCGGTCGGAACTGAAGCTTTCTTT. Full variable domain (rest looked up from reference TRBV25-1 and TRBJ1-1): EADIYQTPRYLVIGTGKKITLECSQTMGHDKMYWYQQDPGMELHLIHYSYGVNSTEKGDLSSESTVSRIRTEHFPLTLESARPSHTSQYLCASSRQGAVGTEAFFGQGTRLTVV.

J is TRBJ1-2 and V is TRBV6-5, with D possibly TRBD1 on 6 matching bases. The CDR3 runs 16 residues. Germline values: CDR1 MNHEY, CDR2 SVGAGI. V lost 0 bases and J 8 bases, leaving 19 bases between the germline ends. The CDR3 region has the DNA TGTGCCAGCAGTTACTCGTCCTCGGGGGGCGCGAGGGGCTACACCTTC. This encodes CASSYSSSGGARGYTF.

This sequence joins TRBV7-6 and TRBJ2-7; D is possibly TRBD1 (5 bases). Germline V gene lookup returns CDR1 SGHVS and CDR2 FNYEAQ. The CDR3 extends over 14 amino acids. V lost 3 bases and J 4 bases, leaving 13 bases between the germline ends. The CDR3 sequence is CASSFGPTGYEQYF. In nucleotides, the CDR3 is TGTGCCAGCAGCTTCGGGCCTACAGGTTACGAGCAGTACTTC.

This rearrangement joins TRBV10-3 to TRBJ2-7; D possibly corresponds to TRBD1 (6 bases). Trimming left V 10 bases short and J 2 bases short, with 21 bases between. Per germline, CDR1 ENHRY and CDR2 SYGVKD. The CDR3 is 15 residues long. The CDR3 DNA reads TGTGCCAGCCGGACAGCTCCAGACCAAACCTACGAGCAGTACTTC. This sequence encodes CASRTAPDQTYEQYF.

CDR3 sequence (DNA): TGTGCCAGCAGCTTGACCAGCCTAGAGGGCTACACCTTC. Amino acid sequence: CASSLTSLEGYTF. The gene calls are TRBV5-6 and TRBJ1-2; no firm D call. Germline CDR1 SGHDT, CDR2 YYEEEE. Trimming took off 1 base at V and 8 bases at J, with 12 bases between the two ends. There are 13 residues in the CDR3.

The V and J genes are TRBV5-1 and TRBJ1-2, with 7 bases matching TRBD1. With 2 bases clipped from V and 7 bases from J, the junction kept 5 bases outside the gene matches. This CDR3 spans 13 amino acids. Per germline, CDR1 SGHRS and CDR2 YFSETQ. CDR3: CASSLRQGSGYTF. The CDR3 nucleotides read TGCGCCAGCAGCTTACGACAGGGTAGTGGCTACACCTTC.

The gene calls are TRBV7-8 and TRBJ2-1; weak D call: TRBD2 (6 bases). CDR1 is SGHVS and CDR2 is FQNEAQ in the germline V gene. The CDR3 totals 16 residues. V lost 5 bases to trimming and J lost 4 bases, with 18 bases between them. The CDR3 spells CASSPVTWGGYNEQFF. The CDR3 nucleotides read TGTGCCAGCAGCCCGGTTACCTGGGGAGGTTACAATGAGCAGTTCTTC.

The DNA of the CDR3 is TGTGCCAGCAGCCCGTCCGAGGGGGGGAACTATGAAAAACTGTTTTTT. Its translation: CASSPSEGGNYEKLFF. The V and J genes are TRBV4-2 and TRBJ1-4, with D possibly TRBD1 on 6 matching bases. V was shortened by 4 bases and J by 6 bases, with 18 bases between the two germline ends. The CDR3 covers 16 residues. Germline V CDR1 and CDR2: LGHNA, YNFKEQ.

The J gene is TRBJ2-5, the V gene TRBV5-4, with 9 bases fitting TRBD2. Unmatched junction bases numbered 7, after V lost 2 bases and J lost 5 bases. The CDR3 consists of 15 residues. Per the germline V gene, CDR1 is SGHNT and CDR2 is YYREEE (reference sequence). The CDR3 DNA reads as TGTGCCAGCAGCTTCCAGCGGGGGGTTGAGGAGACCCAGTACTTC. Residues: CASSFQRGVEETQYF.

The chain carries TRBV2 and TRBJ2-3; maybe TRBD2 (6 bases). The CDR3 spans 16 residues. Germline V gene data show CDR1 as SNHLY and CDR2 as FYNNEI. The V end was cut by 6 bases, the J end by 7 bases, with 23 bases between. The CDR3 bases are TGTGCCAGCAGCCCTGGGGACTTTAGAAATATGAATACGCAGTATTTT. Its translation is CASSPGDFRNMNTQYF.